At least ten counts were recorded for the clone carrying this T cell receptor (beta chain). Its antigen remains unknown. The data were obtained in a study of CD8 T cells in ankylosing spondylitis. The ends lost 5 bases at V and 10 bases at J; junction bases unmatched: 14. The CDR3 is 16 residues long. Study results and caveats: Earlier studies detected some motif variants in reactive arthritis synovial fluid and blood. Among TCR beta sequences, a motif of eight or nine highly homologous variants appeared characteristic of ankylosing spondylitis blood. Significant enrichment of disease-linked clones was reportedly seen in matched ankylosing spondylitis synovial fluid.

One entry per CDR3 protein results from TCRdb running MiXCR on the 5' RACE reads. The repertoire includes about 800,000 distinct CDR3 sequences, about 12% of them detected once, and about 0.49% sits in the top ten. The chain couples TRBV12-3 or TRBV12-4 to TRBJ1-6, with 7 bases fitting TRBD1. The clonotype comes from a male donor with ankylosing spondylitis. Sequencing input: blood, either unsorted or a sorted T cell fraction (not recorded which). The CDR3, as DNA: TGTGCCAGCAGTGCTAGGGACAGCCAGGGCGGATCACCCCTCCACTTT. Protein product: CASSARDSQGGSPLHF.